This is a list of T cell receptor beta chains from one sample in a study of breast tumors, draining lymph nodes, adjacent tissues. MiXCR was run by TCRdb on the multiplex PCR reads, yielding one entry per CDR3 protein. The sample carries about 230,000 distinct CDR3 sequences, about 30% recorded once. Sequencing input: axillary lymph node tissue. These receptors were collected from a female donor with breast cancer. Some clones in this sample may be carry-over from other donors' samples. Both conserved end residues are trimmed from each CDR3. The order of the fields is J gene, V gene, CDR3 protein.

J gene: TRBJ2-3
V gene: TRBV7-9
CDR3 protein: ASSLAVSGGTDTQY

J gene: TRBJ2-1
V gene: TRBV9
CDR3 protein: ASSVATISGVNAQF

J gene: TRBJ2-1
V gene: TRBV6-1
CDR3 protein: ASSAKTSGSLGEQF

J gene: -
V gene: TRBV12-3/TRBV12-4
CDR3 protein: ASSRNGSMYNEQY

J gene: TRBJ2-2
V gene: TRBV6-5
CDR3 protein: ASSPDRNTGELF

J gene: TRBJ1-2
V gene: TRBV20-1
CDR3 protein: SATTGFSYGYT

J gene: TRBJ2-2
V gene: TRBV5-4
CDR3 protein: ASSPEPIANTGELF

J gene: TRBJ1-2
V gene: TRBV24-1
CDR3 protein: ATSSQARYGYT

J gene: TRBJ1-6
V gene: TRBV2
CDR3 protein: ASSEAKASPLH

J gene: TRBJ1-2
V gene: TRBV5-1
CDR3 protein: ASSKAPSGQGAYGYT

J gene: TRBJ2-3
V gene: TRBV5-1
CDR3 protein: ASSVGLAANTDTQY

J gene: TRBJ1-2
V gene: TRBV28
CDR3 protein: ASSYIHYGHT

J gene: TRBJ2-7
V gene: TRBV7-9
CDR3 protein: ASSLAEGALEQY

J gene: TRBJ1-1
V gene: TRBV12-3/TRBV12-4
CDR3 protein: ASNSRLKNTEAF

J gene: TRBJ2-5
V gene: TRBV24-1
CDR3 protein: ATSDNGLVETQY

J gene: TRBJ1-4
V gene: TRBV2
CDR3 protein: ASSEKGGTTNEKLF

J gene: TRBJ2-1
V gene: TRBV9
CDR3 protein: ASSVEAGVSYNEQF

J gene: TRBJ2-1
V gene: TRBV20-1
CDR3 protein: SAPRAGRSSYNEQF

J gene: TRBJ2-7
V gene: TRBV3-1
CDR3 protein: ASSQGWTGGYEQY

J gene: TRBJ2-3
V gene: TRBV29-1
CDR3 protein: SAREVGSSDTQY

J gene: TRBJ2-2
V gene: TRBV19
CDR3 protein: ASSRTSGANTGELF

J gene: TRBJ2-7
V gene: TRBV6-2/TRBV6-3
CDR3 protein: ASSYPLAGGVHSYEQY

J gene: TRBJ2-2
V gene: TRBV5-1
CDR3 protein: ASSQGTSNTGELF

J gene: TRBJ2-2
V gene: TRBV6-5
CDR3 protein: ASRRQGYTGELF

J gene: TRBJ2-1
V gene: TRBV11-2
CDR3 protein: ASSRIAGANEQF

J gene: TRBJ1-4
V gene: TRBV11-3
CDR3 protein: ASSLGEKLF

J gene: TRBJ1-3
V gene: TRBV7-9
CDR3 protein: ASSFSGGRSGNTIY

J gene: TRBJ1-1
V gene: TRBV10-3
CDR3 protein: AIRGEGSTEAF

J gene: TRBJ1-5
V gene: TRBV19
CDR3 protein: ASGMGDRASNQPQH

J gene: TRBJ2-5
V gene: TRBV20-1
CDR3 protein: SAEKGLAGGLHQETQY

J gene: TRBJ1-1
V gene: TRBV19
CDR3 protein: ASQDRSLVEAF

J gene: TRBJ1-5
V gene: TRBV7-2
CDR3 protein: ASSLAPGLWDQPQH

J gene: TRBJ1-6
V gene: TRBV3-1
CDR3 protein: ASSQNEDSPPH

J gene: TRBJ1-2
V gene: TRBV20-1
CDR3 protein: SANQGARGYT

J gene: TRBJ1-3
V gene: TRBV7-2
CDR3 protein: ASSQGTGGNTIY

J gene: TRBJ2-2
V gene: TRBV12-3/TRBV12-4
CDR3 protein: ASSLGLAPNTGELF

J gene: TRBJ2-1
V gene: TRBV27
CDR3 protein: ASSLTRALSYNEQF

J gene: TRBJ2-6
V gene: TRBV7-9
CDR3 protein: ANGLSFSGANVLT

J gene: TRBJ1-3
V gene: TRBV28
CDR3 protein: ASSSAGTGGGGNTIY

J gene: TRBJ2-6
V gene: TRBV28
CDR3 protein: ASRSSAGANVLT

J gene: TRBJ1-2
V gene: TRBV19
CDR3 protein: ASSASGLAGGYT

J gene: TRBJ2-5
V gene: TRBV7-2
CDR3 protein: ASSLAGGRAGETQY

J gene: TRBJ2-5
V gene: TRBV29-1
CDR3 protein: SVDSLVAGETQY

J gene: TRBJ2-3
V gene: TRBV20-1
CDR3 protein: SALKAGLTDTQY

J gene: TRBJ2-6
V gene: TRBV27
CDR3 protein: ASTTGTPSPSGANVLT

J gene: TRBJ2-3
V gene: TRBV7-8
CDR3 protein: ASSLVSRDTQY

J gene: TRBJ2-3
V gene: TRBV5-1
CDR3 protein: ASSFARSGKDTQY

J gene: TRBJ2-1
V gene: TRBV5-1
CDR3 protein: ASSIAGAPLNEQF

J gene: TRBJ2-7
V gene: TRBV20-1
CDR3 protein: SARRFSGRFTYEQY

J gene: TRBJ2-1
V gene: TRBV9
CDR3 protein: ASSGTSGIYEQF

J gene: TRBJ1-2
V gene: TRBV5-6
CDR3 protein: ASSYTGMDGYT

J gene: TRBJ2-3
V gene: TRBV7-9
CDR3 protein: ASSSNSGNEQY

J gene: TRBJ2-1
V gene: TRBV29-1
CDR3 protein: SVGRGISNEQF

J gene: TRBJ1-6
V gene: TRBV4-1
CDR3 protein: ASSQGSTGKNSPLH

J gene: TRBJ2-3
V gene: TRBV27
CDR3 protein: ASSLGRTGTQY

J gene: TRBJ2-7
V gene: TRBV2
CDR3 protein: ASSPPQY

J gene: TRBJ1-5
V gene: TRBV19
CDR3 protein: ASSLWGRENQPQH